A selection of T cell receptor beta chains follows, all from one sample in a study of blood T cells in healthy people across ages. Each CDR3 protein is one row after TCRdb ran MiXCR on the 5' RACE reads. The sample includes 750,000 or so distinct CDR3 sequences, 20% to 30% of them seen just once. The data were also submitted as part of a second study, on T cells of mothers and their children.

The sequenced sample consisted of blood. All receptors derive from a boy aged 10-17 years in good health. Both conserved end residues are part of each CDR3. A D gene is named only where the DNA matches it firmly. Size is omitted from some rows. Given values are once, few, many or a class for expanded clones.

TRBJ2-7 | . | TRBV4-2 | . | TGTGCCAGCAGCCAAGTTATAGCCTCCTACGAGCAGTACTTC | CASSQVIASYEQYF
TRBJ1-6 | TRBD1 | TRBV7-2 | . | TGTGCCAGCAGCCCTAGAGGGACAGGGTTTTCACCCCTCCACTTT | CASSPRGTGFSPLHF
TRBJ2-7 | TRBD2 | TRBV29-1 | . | TGCAGCGGTAGAGCGGGAGGGCCCTCCTACGAGCAGTACTTC | CSGRAGGPSYEQYF
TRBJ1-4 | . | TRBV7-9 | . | TGTGCCAGCAGCCCCCCGGGGCATGCTGAAAAACTGTTTTTT | CASSPPGHAEKLFF
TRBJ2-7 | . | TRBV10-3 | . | TGTGCCATCAGGACGACCGTCGGGTCCTACGAGCAGTACTTC | CAIRTTVGSYEQYF
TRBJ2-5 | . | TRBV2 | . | TGTGCCAGCAGTGACCCTCCTGCGGAGACCCAGTACTTC | CASSDPPAETQYF
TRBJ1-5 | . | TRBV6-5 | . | TGTGCCAGCAGACCAACAGGGAATCAGCCCCAGCATTTT | CASRPTGNQPQHF
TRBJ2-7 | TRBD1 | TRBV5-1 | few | TGCGCCAGCAGCGGGACAGGGGGCGCGTACGAGCAGTACTTC | CASSGTGGAYEQYF
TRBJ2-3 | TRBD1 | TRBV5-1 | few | TGCGCCAGCAGCTTAGGACAGGGAGGACCAGATACGCAGTATTTT | CASSLGQGGPDTQYF
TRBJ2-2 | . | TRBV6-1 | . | TGTGCCAGCACAGGGGCCACCGGGGAGCTGTTTTTT | CASTGATGELFF
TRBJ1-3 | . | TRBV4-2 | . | TGTGCCAGCAGCCAAGAGGAAGGGGGAAACACCATATATTTT | CASSQEEGGNTIYF
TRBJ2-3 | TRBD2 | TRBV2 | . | TGTGCCAGCGTCCCCGTGGGTAGCGGGGCGGATACGCAGTATTTT | CASVPVGSGADTQYF
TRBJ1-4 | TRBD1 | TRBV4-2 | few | TGTGCCAGCAGCCAAGATGGGACAGGGGATAATGAAAAACTGTTTTTT | CASSQDGTGDNEKLFF
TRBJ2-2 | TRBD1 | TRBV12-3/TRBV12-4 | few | TGTGCCAGCAGCTTTTGGGACAGGAACACCGGGGAGCTGTTTTTT | CASSFWDRNTGELFF
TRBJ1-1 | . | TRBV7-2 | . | TGTGCCAGCAGCTTAGCCGCTGGGCTCGCTGAAGCTTTCTTT | CASSLAAGLAEAFF
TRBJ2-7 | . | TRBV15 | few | TGTGCCACCAGCAGAGTAGGGGGGAGTTTTTCCGAGCAGTGCTTC | CATSRVGGSFSEQCF
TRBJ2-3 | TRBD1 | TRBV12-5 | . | TGTGCTAGTGAGGGGGCTAGCCTCGATGCGCAGTATTTT | CASEGASLDAQYF
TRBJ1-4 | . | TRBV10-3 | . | TGTGCCATCAGCACCGATGCAGGGGAGTACGGTGAAAAACTGTTTTTT | CAISTDAGEYGEKLFF
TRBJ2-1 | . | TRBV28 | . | TGTGCCAGCAGTTTTGAGGGCCATGAGCAGTTCTTC | CASSFEGHEQFF
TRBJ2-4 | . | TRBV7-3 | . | TGTGCCAGCAGCCAAGAGTCCGGGAGAAAAAACATTCAGTACTTC | CASSQESGRKNIQYF
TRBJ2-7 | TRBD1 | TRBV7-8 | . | TGTGCCAGCAGGCAAGGACAGGCAGTTTTGGGCTTTGGGGAGCAGTACTTC | CASRQGQAVLGFGEQYF
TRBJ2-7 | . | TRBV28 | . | TGTGCCAGCAGTTTATTGGGGGGGCACGAGCAGTACTTC | CASSLLGGHEQYF
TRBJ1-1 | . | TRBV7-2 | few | TGTGCCAGCAGCTTAAAAGGACAGCAAAGAGCCCAAGAAGCTTTCTTT | CASSLKGQQRAQEAFF
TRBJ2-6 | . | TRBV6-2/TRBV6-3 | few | TGTGCCAGCCTCCTTGATGGGGCCAACGTCCTGACTTTC | CASLLDGANVLTF
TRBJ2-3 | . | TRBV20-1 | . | TGCAGTGCTCCGACCTCGGACAGCCCAGATACGCAGTATTTT | CSAPTSDSPDTQYF
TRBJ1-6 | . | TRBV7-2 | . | TGTGCCAGCAGCTTAGCGCATGGCCAGCGAACCCTCCACTTT | CASSLAHGQRTLHF
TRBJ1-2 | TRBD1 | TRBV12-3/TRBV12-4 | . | TGTGCCAGCAGGGGGGCCGGGACAGAATATGGCTACACCTTC | CASRGAGTEYGYTF
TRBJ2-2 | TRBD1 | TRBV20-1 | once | TGCAGTGCTAGAGATGAAGGGGGCTACACCGGGGAGCTGTTTTTT | CSARDEGGYTGELFF
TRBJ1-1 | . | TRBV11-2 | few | TGTGCCAGCAGTTATGGGTCGTTTGGGGAGAACACTGAAGCTTTCTTT | CASSYGSFGENTEAFF
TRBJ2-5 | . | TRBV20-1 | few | TGCAGTGCTAGCGGGCAGACCCAAGAGACCCAGTACTTC | CSASGQTQETQYF
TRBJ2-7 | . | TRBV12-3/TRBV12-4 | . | TGTGCCAGCAGTTTTCAGGGTTCATCCCTCTACGAGCAGTACTTC | CASSFQGSSLYEQYF
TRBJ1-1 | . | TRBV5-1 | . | TGCGCCAGTAGGATCACTTCCACTGAAGCTTTCTTT | CASRITSTEAFF
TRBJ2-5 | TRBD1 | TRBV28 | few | TGTGCCAGCAGTTTAACCGGGACAGGGGGATGGGAGACCCAGTACTTC | CASSLTGTGGWETQYF
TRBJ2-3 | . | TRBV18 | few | TGTGCCAGCTCACCCGGGCGGGACAACGCAGATACGCAGTATTTT | CASSPGRDNADTQYF
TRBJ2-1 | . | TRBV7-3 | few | TGTGCCAGCAGCTTAAGCGTCAGTACCTACAATGAGCAGTTCTTC | CASSLSVSTYNEQFF
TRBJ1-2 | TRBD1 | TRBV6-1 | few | TGTGCCAGCAGGACAGGGGGCTCGGCCTATGGCTACACCTTC | CASRTGGSAYGYTF
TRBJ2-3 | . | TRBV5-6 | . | TGTGCCAGCAGCTTGGATTCTACGCAGTATTTT | CASSLDSTQYF
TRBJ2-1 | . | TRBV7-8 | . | TGTGCCAGCAGCTTGGACACAGGGCCGAGCTCCTACAATGAGCAGTTCTTC | CASSLDTGPSSYNEQFF
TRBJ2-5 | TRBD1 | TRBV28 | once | TGTGCCAGCAGATTAGCTGAGACAGGGGTGGAAGAGACCCAGTACTTC | CASRLAETGVEETQYF
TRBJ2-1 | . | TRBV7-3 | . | TGTGCCAGCAGCTTCAGGGCGGGAACCTACAATGAGCAGTTCTTC | CASSFRAGTYNEQFF
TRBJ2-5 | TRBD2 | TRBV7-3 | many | TGTGCCAGCAGCGCTAGCGGGAGGGAGGAGACCCAGTACTTC | CASSASGREETQYF
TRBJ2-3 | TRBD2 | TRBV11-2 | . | TGTGCCAGCAGCTTAGCACTAGCGGGAAAAGATACGCAGTATTTT | CASSLALAGKDTQYF
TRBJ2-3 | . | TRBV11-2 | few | TGTGCCAGCAGCTCCCAATCCCCCAACCCCACAGATACGCAGTATTTT | CASSSQSPNPTDTQYF
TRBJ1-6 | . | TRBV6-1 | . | TGTGCCAGCAGTGAACACGGATATTCACCCCTCCACTTT | CASSEHGYSPLHF
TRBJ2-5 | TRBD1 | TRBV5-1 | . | TGCGCCAGCAGCCCGACAGGGGGGTTCCAAGAGACCCAGTACTTC | CASSPTGGFQETQYF
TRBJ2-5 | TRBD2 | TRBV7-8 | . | TGTGCCAGCAGTCTTAGCGGGAGGGTCCTTTTGTACCAAGAGACCCAGTACTTC | CASSLSGRVLLYQETQYF
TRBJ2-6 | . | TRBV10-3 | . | TGTGCCATCAGTGAAGGGTCGGCTTCTGGGACCAACGTCCTGACTTTC | CAISEGSASGTNVLTF
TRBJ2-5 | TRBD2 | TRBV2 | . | TGTGCCAGCAGTGAAGCGGGACTAGCGGGAGGGTCGGTCGAGACCCAGTACTTC | CASSEAGLAGGSVETQYF
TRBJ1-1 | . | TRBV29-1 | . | TGCAGCGTTGCGGGGTTTGACACTGAAGCTTTCTTT | CSVAGFDTEAFF
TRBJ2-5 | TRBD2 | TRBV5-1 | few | TGCGCCAGCAGCGTCGGACTAGCGGGAGGTTGGGAGACCCAGTACTTC | CASSVGLAGGWETQYF
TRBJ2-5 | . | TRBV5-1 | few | TGCGCCAGCAGCTTATCTACGGCCAACAAGGGGGAGACCCAGTACTTC | CASSLSTANKGETQYF